This T cell receptor beta chain was recorded in a study of blood T cells in healthy people across ages. Across the whole study: Roughly one uniquely barcoded beta molecule per two T cells was captured. General study points: Whereas aged donors had fewer naive CD4+ cells, long-lived donors had more of them and higher diversity.

This clonotype was counted only a few times. Its specificity is not known. With a J-beta primer mix and a sample-barcoded 5' primer, a second PCR ran about 7 to 11 cycles. Each cDNA molecule was tagged by a template-switch adaptor that had 12 random nucleotides. TCRdb processed the 5' RACE reads anew with MiXCR; each CDR3 protein has one entry. The table shows 1.5 million to 2 million distinct CDR3 sequences, with roughly 52% occurring only once. V was trimmed by 4 bases and J by 5 bases, leaving 12 bases between them. Germline V lookup: CDR1 SGHDN, CDR2 FVKESK. CDR3 length: 14 amino acids. The chain couples TRBV14 to TRBJ2-1; the D gene is possibly TRBD2 (6 bases). The sequencing input was blood. This sequence originates from a woman between 40 and 50 years old in good health. The CDR3 is CASSPWDSNNEQFF. The CDR3, as DNA: TGTGCCAGCAGCCCTTGGGACTCAAACAATGAGCAGTTCTTC. The full variable domain, with the rest looked up from reference TRBV14 and TRBJ2-1, is EAGVTQFPSHSVIEKGQTVTLRCDPISGHDNLYWYRRVMGKEIKFLLHFVKESKQDESGMPNNRFLAERTGGTYSTLKVQPAELEDSGVYFCASSPWDSNNEQFFGPGTRLTVL.